This T cell receptor beta chain is drawn from a study of neurological immune-mediated disorders. Notes on the study in general: The most TCR clonal expansion was seen in HTLV-1-associated myelopathy, whereas the least was seen in multiple sclerosis, below the level in healthy controls.

Comments on this clonotype: What it recognizes is unknown. Compared with germline, one end of the junction differs, possibly owing to a read error.

CD4+ or CD8+ T cells, 950,000 to 1,000,000 per library, were used for sorted libraries. The CDR3 runs 13 residues. Germline V lookup: CDR1 DFQATT, CDR2 SNEGSKA (reference sequence). The cDNA came from 5'RACE with 10-nucleotide random UMIs. From the 5' RACE reads, TCRdb called clonotypes with MiXCR, one entry per CDR3 protein. The table includes 14,000 or so distinct CDR3 sequences, 13% detected once. Sequenced sample: CD8+ T cells from blood. The source is a female donor with HTLV-1-associated myelopathy (HAM/TSP). This chain uses TRBV20-1 with TRBJ2-7; TRBD2 might be the D (7 bases). The CDR3 spells CSAKGGGRYDQYF. The CDR3 coding sequence is TGCAGTGCTAAGGGGGGGGGCCGTTACGATCAGTACTTC.